One sample yielded the 17 T cell receptor beta chains listed below, sequenced in a study of human T cells and chemical hapten exposure (dated by TCRdb to the early 2020s). The method behind the library was RACE. Sequenced on a NextSeq 500. In TCRdb, the public reads were trimmed at Q25 with fastp and aligned with MiXCR, with productive beta chains retained. One record per CDR3 amino acid sequence lists the most common genes and DNA. This sample is represented by some 81,000 distinct CDR3 sequences; roughly 7.9% of them were singletons. About 1.8% of the sample goes to the ten largest clones. The sample's time point label is to be understood as: healthy volunteer bleed at 6 weeks. Unfractionated whole blood was collected in Tempus Blood RNA tubes, and total RNA was extracted from that blood. Material: whole blood. Source of these receptors: a female donor in good health. Some clones in this sample may be carry-over from other donors' samples.

The chain couples TRBV20-1 to TRBJ1-5; the D is unclear. V shed 3 bases and J shed 2 bases, with 2 bases lying between them. Germline assignment: CDR1 DFQATT and CDR2 SNEGSKA (reference sequence). The CDR3 is 11 amino acids. CDR3 in DNA: TGCAGTGCTAGGGGCAATCAGCCCCAGCATTTT. Its translation is CSARGNQPQHF.

This clonotype was detected only a few times. This sequence may be a read error, since a much larger clone differs from it by one base. The chain couples TRBV7-9 to TRBJ2-6, with D uncertain. Trimming stripped 3 bases from V and 4 bases from J, with 4 bases between. Germline CDR1 is SEHNR and CDR2 is FQNEAQ (reference sequence). The CDR3 has 13 amino acids. DNA of the CDR3: TGTGCCAGCAGCTTCCCCGGGGCCAACGTCCTGACTTTC. Its translation is CASSFPGANVLTF.

The gene calls are TRBV6-2 or TRBV6-3 and TRBJ1-1, with D possibly matching TRBD1 (5 bases). Between the trimmed V and J ends, which lost 2 bases and 5 bases, there was a span of 9 bases. Germline CDR1 MNHEY, CDR2 SVGEGT. The CDR3 length is 13 residues. The chain's CDR3 is CASSYVWGTEAFF. CDR3 coding DNA: TGTGCCAGCAGTTACGTTTGGGGGACTGAAGCTTTCTTT.

This clonotype has at least ten counts. CDR3 in amino acids: CASSRRETEQYF. The CDR3 nucleotides are TGTGCCAGCAGCCGACGAGAAACTGAGCAGTACTTC. The gene calls are TRBV7-2 and TRBJ2-7; D remains unclear. CDR3 length: 12 amino acids. V shed 5 bases and J shed 7 bases, with 12 bases lying between them. Per the germline V gene, CDR1 is SGHTA and CDR2 is FQGNSA.

This clonotype showed up many times. The J gene is TRBJ2-7, the V gene TRBV20-1, with TRBD2 matching over 7 bases. The junction had 6 bases not matched to a gene; V was cut back by 8 bases and J by 2 bases. The germline CDR1 and CDR2 sequences are DFQATT and SNEGSKA (reference sequence). The CDR3 runs to 12 residues. CDR3 sequence: CSSPGGPYEQYF. CDR3 DNA: TGCAGTAGTCCGGGGGGACCCTACGAGCAGTACTTC.

The CDR3 DNA reads as TGCGCCAGCAGCTTAACGACAGGGGATAACTATGGCTACACCTTC. It encodes CASSLTTGDNYGYTF. The chain carries TRBV5-1 and TRBJ1-2, with 8 positions matching TRBD1. The germline V gene has CDR1 SGHRS and CDR2 YFSETQ. The V and J ends lost 2 bases and 1 base, in that order; junction bases with no gene match: 4. This CDR3 has 15 amino acids.

The V call is TRBV3-1, the J call TRBJ2-7, with D hard to call. The CDR3 loop spans 15 amino acids. CDR1 is LGHDT and CDR2 is YNNKEL in the germline V gene (reference sequence). V lost 4 bases, J lost 0 bases, and 13 bases lay in between. This CDR3 reads CASSPPVPYSYEQYF. The CDR3 nucleotides are TGTGCCAGCAGCCCGCCGGTCCCTTACTCCTACGAGCAGTACTTC.

As for this clonotype: Sequence at one end of the junction differs from germline and may be a read error. The CDR3 DNA is TGTGCCAGCAGTCAAGTGTCATCTTCCTACAATGAGCAGTTCTTC. Protein sequence: CASSQVSSSYNEQFF. This chain uses TRBV3-1 with TRBJ2-1; no clear D. Germline V lookup: CDR1 LGHDT, CDR2 YNNKEL (reference sequence). CDR3 length: 15 residues.

This clonotype was observed many times. The J gene is TRBJ1-5, the V gene TRBV7-9; a possible D gene is TRBD1 (5 bases). The V end was cut by 1 base, the J end by 2 bases, with 12 bases between. The CDR3 loop spans 16 amino acids. The germline V gene encodes CDR1 SEHNR and CDR2 FQNEAQ (reference sequence). The CDR3 sequence is CASSLVFGAGNQPQHF. DNA of the CDR3: TGTGCCAGCAGCTTAGTATTCGGGGCAGGCAATCAGCCCCAGCATTTT.

The chain employs TRBV7-2 and TRBJ1-5, with TRBD1 matching over 10 bases. The CDR3 has 16 amino acids. V was clipped by 1 base and J by 6 bases; unmatched bases: 6. Germline V gene lookup returns CDR1 SGHTA and CDR2 FQGNSA. The CDR3: CASSLGTGGGFQPQHF. The DNA of the CDR3 is TGTGCCAGCAGCTTAGGGACAGGGGGGGGCTTTCAGCCCCAGCATTTT. The whole variable domain, remainder taken from reference TRBV7-2 and TRBJ1-5, is GAGVSQSPSNKVTEKGKDVELRCDPISGHTALYWYRQSLGQGLEFLIYFQGNSAPDKSGLPSDRFSAERTGGSVSTLTIQRTQQEDSAVYLCASSLGTGGGFQPQHFGDGTRLSIL.

The V and J genes are TRBV5-6 and TRBJ1-2; D is undetermined. The CDR3 contains 14 residues. Trimming removed 2 bases from V and 4 bases from J, with 12 bases in between. Looked up from germline, CDR1 is SGHDT and CDR2 is YYEEEE. This chain's CDR3 is CASSFSQRFYGYTF. Here the CDR3 DNA reads TGTGCCAGCAGCTTTTCCCAGAGATTCTATGGCTACACCTTC.

This clonotype was seen just once. A much larger clonotype is one base distant, so this may be a read error. This chain joins TRBV4-3 and TRBJ2-3; TRBD2 aligns across 9 bases. The CDR3 is 15 residues long. Germline loops: CDR1 LGHNA, CDR2 YSLEER. The CDR3 protein is CASSPTGTSTDTRYF. Written as DNA, the CDR3 is TGCGCCAGCAGCCCGACCGGGACTAGCACAGATACGCGGTATTTT.

This chain uses TRBV7-9 with TRBJ2-1; a possible D gene is TRBD2 (5 bases). This CDR3 is 11 amino acids long. Germline assignment: CDR1 SEHNR and CDR2 FQNEAQ (reference sequence). With 4 bases removed from V and 8 bases from J, the gap between germline ends came to 6 bases. The CDR3 protein is CASSCSDEQFF. The CDR3 bases are TGTGCCAGCAGCTGTAGCGATGAGCAGTTCTTC.

This clonotype was counted only a few times. The chain joins TRBV4-3 to TRBJ1-2; D call uncertain. CDR1 and CDR2 from the germline V gene are LGHNA and YSLEER. This CDR3 region has 16 residues. Trimming cost V 3 bases and J 8 bases, with 22 bases left between them. As DNA, the CDR3 is TGCGCCAGCAGCCATCCCAAAGGAGTTCCCGAAGTCGGCTACACCTTC. Translating gives CASSHPKGVPEVGYTF.

This clonotype was picked up many times. The V and J genes are TRBV12-3 or TRBV12-4 and TRBJ2-7; D call uncertain. Between the trimmed V and J ends, which lost 7 bases and 3 bases, there was a span of 13 bases. The CDR3 totals 13 residues. CDR3 nucleotides: TGTGCCAGCACCTCGAGTACGCTCTACGAGCAGTACTTC. Translated: CASTSSTLYEQYF.

The sample holds many counts of this clonotype. J is TRBJ2-1 and V is TRBV12-3 or TRBV12-4; tentative D call: TRBD2 (6 bases). The V end was cut by 3 bases, the J end by 0 bases, with 9 bases between. The CDR3 loop spans 15 amino acids. The CDR3 sequence is CASSFPGVSYNEQFF. The CDR3 nucleotides are TGTGCCAGCAGTTTTCCGGGGGTCTCCTACAATGAGCAGTTCTTC.

This clonotype has a handful of counts. The chain links TRBV12-3 or TRBV12-4 to TRBJ2-3; D is ambiguous. There are 13 residues in the CDR3. Trimming removed 5 bases at V and 0 bases at J, with 6 bases between. The CDR3 region has the DNA TGTGCCAGCAGTCTCAGGAGCACAGATACGCAGTATTTT. Protein product: CASSLRSTDTQYF.